These T cell receptor beta chains were read from a single sample in a study of human T cells and chemical hapten exposure. One entry per CDR3 protein results from TCRdb running MiXCR on the RACE reads. The data show roughly 50,000 distinct CDR3 sequences, about 10% seen once. Specimen: whole blood, collected in connection with sensitization to the hapten diphenylcyclopropenone (DPC). Receptors originate from a middle-aged woman with alopecia areata. Some clones in this sample may be carry-over from other donors' samples. The CDR3 runs from the conserved cysteine through the conserved F or W. The order of the fields is J gene, clone size, V gene, D gene, CDR3 DNA, CDR3 protein. A D gene is named only where the DNA matches it firmly. Expanded clones are given a class, and other clones once, few, many or no size at all.

j_call: TRBJ2-1; clone_size: few; v_call: TRBV4-1; d_call: .; cdr3_nt: TGCGCCAGCAGCCAAGGTCCTTCCGATGAGCAGTTCTTC; cdr3_aa: CASSQGPSDEQFF
j_call: TRBJ1-4; clone_size: few; v_call: TRBV7-2; d_call: TRBD1; cdr3_nt: TGTGCCAGCAGGACAGGGGGCGCGACTGAAAAACTGTTTTTT; cdr3_aa: CASRTGGATEKLFF
j_call: TRBJ1-2; clone_size: many; v_call: TRBV20-1; d_call: .; cdr3_nt: TGCAGTGCGAGGGCCGGGCCAACGACCCACTATGGCTACACCTTC; cdr3_aa: CSARAGPTTHYGYTF
j_call: TRBJ2-3; clone_size: .; v_call: TRBV6-1; d_call: .; cdr3_nt: TGTGCCAGCAGTGTCCCGGCTGGTACGCAGTATTTT; cdr3_aa: CASSVPAGTQYF
j_call: TRBJ2-5; clone_size: .; v_call: TRBV18; d_call: TRBD2; cdr3_nt: TGTGCCAGCTCACCTCCGGGGGGGCGAGGAGAGACCCAGTACTTC; cdr3_aa: CASSPPGGRGETQYF
j_call: TRBJ2-2; clone_size: .; v_call: TRBV29-1; d_call: .; cdr3_nt: TGCAGCGTTGGAGACACCGGGGAGCTGTTTTTT; cdr3_aa: CSVGDTGELFF
j_call: TRBJ2-1; clone_size: .; v_call: TRBV20-1; d_call: TRBD2; cdr3_nt: TGCAGTGCAATAGCGGGATACAATGAGCAGTTCTTC; cdr3_aa: CSAIAGYNEQFF
j_call: TRBJ2-2; clone_size: many; v_call: TRBV4-3; d_call: .; cdr3_nt: TGCGCCAGCAGCCGCCTCTCAGGGGGGACCGGGGAGCTGTTTTTT; cdr3_aa: CASSRLSGGTGELFF
j_call: TRBJ2-3; clone_size: many; v_call: TRBV7-9; d_call: TRBD2; cdr3_nt: TGTGCCAGCAGCCGGAGCGGGGGGGCCACAGATACGCAGTATTTT; cdr3_aa: CASSRSGGATDTQYF
j_call: TRBJ1-4; clone_size: .; v_call: TRBV7-6; d_call: .; cdr3_nt: TGTGCCAGCAGCTCAGACAGGCTGAATGAAAAACTGTTTTTT; cdr3_aa: CASSSDRLNEKLFF
j_call: TRBJ1-2; clone_size: few; v_call: TRBV24-1; d_call: .; cdr3_nt: TGTGCCACCAGTGAGCAGAGATATAACTATGGCTACACCTTC; cdr3_aa: CATSEQRYNYGYTF
j_call: TRBJ2-3; clone_size: .; v_call: TRBV10-2; d_call: .; cdr3_nt: TGCGCCAGCATCAAAGCGAGGATGACAGATACGCAGTATTTT; cdr3_aa: CASIKARMTDTQYF
j_call: TRBJ2-5; clone_size: many; v_call: TRBV6-6; d_call: .; cdr3_nt: TGTGCCAGCAGGCTACCCGAAGAGACCCAGTACTTC; cdr3_aa: CASRLPEETQYF
j_call: TRBJ2-1; clone_size: .; v_call: TRBV18; d_call: .; cdr3_nt: TGTGCCAGCTCACCATTGCAGTCCGGCGAAAGGGGGCAGTTCTTC; cdr3_aa: CASSPLQSGERGQFF
j_call: TRBJ1-1; clone_size: .; v_call: TRBV14; d_call: .; cdr3_nt: TGTGCCAGCAGCCAAGGGACCGGGACAAAAGCTTTCTTT; cdr3_aa: CASSQGTGTKAFF
j_call: TRBJ2-2; clone_size: few; v_call: TRBV6-6; d_call: .; cdr3_nt: TGTGCCAGCACTCTCGACACCGGGGAGCTGTTTTTT; cdr3_aa: CASTLDTGELFF
j_call: TRBJ2-5; clone_size: .; v_call: TRBV20-1; d_call: TRBD2; cdr3_nt: TGCAGTGCTTCAGGACTAGCGGGAGGACAAGAGACCCAGTACTTC; cdr3_aa: CSASGLAGGQETQYF
j_call: TRBJ2-6; clone_size: many; v_call: TRBV18; d_call: .; cdr3_nt: TGTGCCAGCTCACCACCGGGCAGTCCGTTCTCTGGGGCCAACGTCCTGACTTTC; cdr3_aa: CASSPPGSPFSGANVLTF
j_call: TRBJ2-1; clone_size: .; v_call: TRBV21-1; d_call: .; cdr3_nt: TGTGCCAGCCGGGGTAGCGGGAGGTACAATGAGCAGTTCTTC; cdr3_aa: CASRGSGRYNEQFF
j_call: TRBJ2-5; clone_size: .; v_call: TRBV29-1; d_call: TRBD2; cdr3_nt: TGCAGCGTTGTAGGACTAGAGGAGACCCAGTACTTC; cdr3_aa: CSVVGLEETQYF
j_call: TRBJ2-1; clone_size: many; v_call: TRBV20-1; d_call: TRBD2; cdr3_nt: TGCAGTGCTAGAGAATCTAGCGGGAGGGCCAATGAGCAGTTCTTC; cdr3_aa: CSARESSGRANEQFF
j_call: TRBJ2-2; clone_size: many; v_call: TRBV5-1; d_call: .; cdr3_nt: TGCGCCAGCACCGGGGGAGTAACCACCGGGGAGCTGTTTTTT; cdr3_aa: CASTGGVTTGELFF
j_call: TRBJ2-7; clone_size: few; v_call: TRBV12-3/TRBV12-4; d_call: TRBD1; cdr3_nt: TGTGCCAGCAGTGCGACAGGGGAGGTCTACGAGCAGTACTTC; cdr3_aa: CASSATGEVYEQYF
j_call: TRBJ1-1; clone_size: many; v_call: TRBV12-3/TRBV12-4; d_call: .; cdr3_nt: TGTGCCAGCAGTTTAATCTCCGAAGCTTTCTTT; cdr3_aa: CASSLISEAFF
j_call: TRBJ2-2; clone_size: .; v_call: TRBV4-1; d_call: TRBD2; cdr3_nt: TGCGCCAGCAGCCTTTCCAGCGGGGGATTCACCGGGGAGCTGTTTTTT; cdr3_aa: CASSLSSGGFTGELFF
j_call: TRBJ2-3; clone_size: few; v_call: TRBV30; d_call: .; cdr3_nt: TGTGCCTATAGGGGAACCACAGATACGCAGTATTTT; cdr3_aa: CAYRGTTDTQYF
j_call: TRBJ2-7; clone_size: many; v_call: TRBV21-1; d_call: .; cdr3_nt: TGTGCCAGCAGCAAAGCCCCGGAGGGCAGGGGGGACGAGCAGTACTTC; cdr3_aa: CASSKAPEGRGDEQYF
j_call: TRBJ2-3; clone_size: .; v_call: TRBV20-1; d_call: TRBD2; cdr3_nt: TGCAGTGCTAGACTAGAGACTAGCGGTGCTAGCACAGATACGCAGTATTTT; cdr3_aa: CSARLETSGASTDTQYF
j_call: TRBJ1-1; clone_size: few; v_call: TRBV20-1; d_call: .; cdr3_nt: TGCAGTGCTCAATCCGGGATGAACACTGAAGCTTTCTTT; cdr3_aa: CSAQSGMNTEAFF
j_call: TRBJ2-2; clone_size: many; v_call: TRBV7-2; d_call: TRBD2; cdr3_nt: TGTGCCAGCAGCTTACATAGCCTAGCGGGAGTCGGGGAGCTGTTTTTT; cdr3_aa: CASSLHSLAGVGELFF
j_call: TRBJ1-5; clone_size: many; v_call: TRBV3-1; d_call: .; cdr3_nt: TGTGCCAGCAGCCCACCGGGGTCTCAGCCCCAGCATTTT; cdr3_aa: CASSPPGSQPQHF
j_call: TRBJ2-5; clone_size: .; v_call: TRBV5-1; d_call: TRBD1; cdr3_nt: TGCGCCAGCAGACCCGGGACAGGGGAGGCCCAGTACTTC; cdr3_aa: CASRPGTGEAQYF
j_call: TRBJ2-5; clone_size: .; v_call: TRBV18; d_call: .; cdr3_nt: TGTGCCAGCTCACCAGGTCTCAGCAACCAAGAGACCCAGTACTTC; cdr3_aa: CASSPGLSNQETQYF
j_call: TRBJ2-3; clone_size: once; v_call: TRBV12-3/TRBV12-4; d_call: .; cdr3_nt: TGTGCCAGCAGTTTAGCGGGGGCGAACACAGATACGCAGTATTTT; cdr3_aa: CASSLAGANTDTQYF
j_call: TRBJ1-1; clone_size: many; v_call: TRBV14; d_call: TRBD1; cdr3_nt: TGTGCCAGCAGCCAAGGAAGACAGGGCGGCCTCACTGAAGCTTTCTTT; cdr3_aa: CASSQGRQGGLTEAFF
j_call: TRBJ1-5; clone_size: .; v_call: TRBV6-6; d_call: .; cdr3_nt: TGTGCCAGCAATGCCGGCGAGTCAGGTCGGCATTTT; cdr3_aa: CASNAGESGRHF
j_call: TRBJ1-4; clone_size: .; v_call: TRBV28; d_call: .; cdr3_nt: TGTGCCAGCAGAAAACATGAAAAACTGTTTTTT; cdr3_aa: CASRKHEKLFF
j_call: TRBJ2-1; clone_size: .; v_call: TRBV6-2/TRBV6-3; d_call: .; cdr3_nt: TGTGCCAGCAGTTCCCCCCGGGACACCTTATACAATGAGCAGTTCTTC; cdr3_aa: CASSSPRDTLYNEQFF
j_call: TRBJ2-7; clone_size: many; v_call: TRBV7-2; d_call: TRBD2; cdr3_nt: TGTGCCAGCAGCCGGTCGACTAGCCAGGTGGAGAAGCAGTACTTC; cdr3_aa: CASSRSTSQVEKQYF
j_call: TRBJ1-5; clone_size: .; v_call: TRBV20-1; d_call: TRBD1; cdr3_nt: TGCAGTGCAACCCGGGACAGGGAGAGAATAGGCCAGCCCCAGCATTTT; cdr3_aa: CSATRDRERIGQPQHF
j_call: TRBJ2-1; clone_size: few; v_call: TRBV20-1; d_call: TRBD1; cdr3_nt: TGCAGTGCTAGAGATCGAGCACAGGGGTCCTACAATGAGCAGTTCTTC; cdr3_aa: CSARDRAQGSYNEQFF
j_call: TRBJ1-6; clone_size: .; v_call: TRBV7-2; d_call: TRBD1; cdr3_nt: TGTGCCAGCAGCTGGACAGGGAATAATTCACCCCTCCACTTT; cdr3_aa: CASSWTGNNSPLHF